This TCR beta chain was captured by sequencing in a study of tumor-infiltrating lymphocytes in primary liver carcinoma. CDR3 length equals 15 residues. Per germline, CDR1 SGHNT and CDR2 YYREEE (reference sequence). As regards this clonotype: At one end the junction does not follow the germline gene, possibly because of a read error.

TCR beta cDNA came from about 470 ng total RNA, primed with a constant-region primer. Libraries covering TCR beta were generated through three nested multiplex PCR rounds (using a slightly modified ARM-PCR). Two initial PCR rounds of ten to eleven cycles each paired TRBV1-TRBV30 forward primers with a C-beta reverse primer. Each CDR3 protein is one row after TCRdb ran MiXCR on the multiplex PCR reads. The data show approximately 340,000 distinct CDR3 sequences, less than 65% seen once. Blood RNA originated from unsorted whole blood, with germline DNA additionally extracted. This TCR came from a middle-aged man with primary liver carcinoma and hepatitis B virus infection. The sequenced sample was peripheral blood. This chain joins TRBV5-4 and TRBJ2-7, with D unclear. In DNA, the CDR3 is TGTGCCAGCAGCTTGGCCAATGTCCCCTCCAACGAGCAGTACTTC. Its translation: CASSLANVPSNEQYF.